The 20 T cell receptor beta chains below were found in one sample sequenced in a study of CD8 T cells in Susac syndrome. RNA, at about 0.45 to 1 ug, was reverse transcribed with random hexamers. TCRdb used MiXCR to reprocess the immunoSEQ multiplex PCR reads, holding one entry per CDR3 protein. Of a few hundred thousand distinct CDR3 sequences listed, 95% are singletons. Sequenced input: CD4+ T cells from PBMCs. The receptors stem from a human donor with multiple sclerosis.

This sequence joins TRBV15 and TRBJ2-1; D possibly corresponds to TRBD2 (6 bases). V was cut by 1 base and J by 4 bases, with 14 bases left in between. The CDR3 runs 16 residues. Germline CDR1 is LNHNV and CDR2 is YYDKDF (reference sequence). The CDR3 DNA reads as TGTGCCACCAGCAGAGGGGGGACTGGAGAGTACAATGAGCAGTTCTTC. Protein: CATSRGGTGEYNEQFF.

This chain uses TRBV15 with TRBJ2-2; D is tentatively TRBD1 or TRBD2 (5 bases each). The V end lost 1 base, the J end lost 1 base, and 7 bases lay between the germline ends. This CDR3 spans 15 amino acids. The germline gives CDR1 LNHNV, CDR2 YYDKDF (reference sequence). CDR3 sequence: CATSRGGENTGELFF. CDR3 nucleotides: TGTGCCACCAGCAGAGGAGGGGAGAACACCGGGGAGCTGTTTTTT.

The CDR3 DNA follows: TGCAGCGTTGAATCGGCCTGGGAGCAGTACTTC. Protein sequence: CSVESAWEQYF. The chain is built from TRBV29-1 and TRBJ2-7; D remains ambiguous. CDR3 length equals 11 residues. Per germline, CDR1 SQVTM and CDR2 ANQGSEA. Trimming stripped 2 bases from V and 7 bases from J, with 9 bases between.

The rearrangement uses TRBV7-9 and TRBJ2-3; D remains ambiguous. The germline V and J ends were trimmed by 5 bases and 6 bases, with 12 bases remaining between them. The germline V gene has CDR1 SEHNR and CDR2 FQNEAQ (reference sequence). This CDR3 has 13 amino acids. The CDR3 DNA reads TGTGCCAGCAGCCTAAGTCCGTATGATACGCAGTATTTT. Encoded protein: CASSLSPYDTQYF.

This chain connects TRBV9 to TRBJ2-3; perhaps D is TRBD1 or TRBD2 (5 bases each). Trimming pared 3 bases from V and 3 bases from J, leaving 14 bases between. Germline V gene sequence: CDR1 SGDLS, CDR2 YYNGEE. This CDR3 has 15 amino acids. The CDR3 bases are TGTGCCAGCAGCGACCCGGTGGGACGGACAGATACGCAGTATTTT. It is translated as CASSDPVGRTDTQYF.

The rearrangement links TRBV30 to TRBJ2-3; TRBD1 or TRBD2 may be the D gene (6 bases each). CDR3 length: 13 amino acids. Deletions cut 5 bases from V and 4 bases from J, with 13 bases between. CDR1 is GTSNPN and CDR2 is SVGIG in the germline V gene (reference sequence). CDR3 nucleotide sequence: TGTGCCTGGGCCCTCGGGGGCCCAGATACGCAGTATTTT. Residues: CAWALGGPDTQYF. The complete variable domain, with remaining parts taken from reference TRBV30 and TRBJ2-3, reads SQTIHQWPATLVQPVGSPLSLECTVEGTSNPNLYWYRQAAGRGLQLLFYSVGIGQISSEVPQNLSASRPQDRQFILSSKKLLLSDSGFYLCAWALGGPDTQYFGPGTRLTVL.

The rearrangement uses TRBV4-1 and TRBJ1-2; the D gene is possibly TRBD1 (5 bases). The length of the CDR3 is 14 residues. Per the germline V gene, CDR1 is MGHRA and CDR2 is YSYEKL. With 2 bases removed from V and 5 bases from J, the gap between germline ends came to 12 bases. The CDR3 nucleotides are TGCGCCAGCAGCCAAAAGGGACCACCGTATGGCTACACCTTC. Amino acids: CASSQKGPPYGYTF.

The gene calls are TRBV5-6 and TRBJ2-5, with D maybe TRBD2 (8 bases). The V and J ends lost 4 bases and 3 bases respectively, with 19 bases between them. Germline loops: CDR1 SGHDT, CDR2 YYEEEE. The CDR3 runs to 16 residues. The CDR3 region has the DNA TGTGCCAGCAGCCCGGGGGGGACAGCGCGAGAAGAGACCCAGTACTTC. Its translation is CASSPGGTAREETQYF. The full variable domain, in which reference TRBV5-6 and TRBJ2-5 provide the parts outside the CDR3, is DAGVTQSPTHLIKTRGQQVTLRCSPKSGHDTVSWYQQALGQGPQFIFQYYEEEERQRGNFPDRFSGHQFPNYSSELNVNALLLGDSALYLCASSPGGTAREETQYFGPGTRLLVL.

V gene TRBV3-1 combines with J gene TRBJ2-3, with 11 nucleotides matching TRBD2. The V segment lost 0 bases and the J segment 0 bases; nucleotides outside the gene matches: 14. There are 21 residues in the CDR3. The V gene's germline CDR1 is LGHDT and CDR2 YNNKEL (reference sequence). CDR3 DNA sequence: TGTGCCAGCAGCCAAGACAGTCGGCTTAGCGGGAGGGCTTCTAGCACAGATACGCAGTATTTT. Translation: CASSQDSRLSGRASSTDTQYF.

The chain carries TRBV20-1 and TRBJ2-5, with 8 bases fitting TRBD1. The CDR3 covers 13 residues. V dropped 2 bases and J dropped 5; count of bases not matched to a gene: 4. The germline gives CDR1 DFQATT, CDR2 SNEGSKA (reference sequence). CDR3 coding DNA: TGCAGTGCTAGACAGGGGGCCCGGGAGACCCAGTACTTC. Protein sequence: CSARQGARETQYF.

The gene calls are TRBV29-1 and TRBJ2-5; perhaps TRBD1 as D (6 bases). Germline CDR1 SQVTM, CDR2 ANQGSEA. The CDR3 is 13 amino acids. Deletions cut 6 bases from V and 2 bases from J, with 13 bases between. The chain's CDR3 is CSVADRRQETQYF. In nucleotides, the CDR3 is TGCAGCGTCGCCGACAGGAGACAAGAGACCCAGTACTTC.

This rearrangement joins TRBV5-6 to TRBJ2-5, with 9 bases aligning to TRBD2. CDR3 length: 15 amino acids. Germline V lookup: CDR1 SGHDT, CDR2 YYEEEE. V lost 4 bases to trimming and J lost 2 bases; unmatched junction nucleotides: 6. CDR3 amino acids: CASSLSGRPQETQYF. Written as DNA, the CDR3 is TGTGCCAGCAGCCTTAGCGGGAGACCTCAAGAGACCCAGTACTTC.

The gene calls are TRBV20-1 and TRBJ2-5; D is unclear. CDR1 DFQATT and CDR2 SNEGSKA come from the germline V gene (reference sequence). V shed 3 bases and J shed 5 bases, with 16 bases lying between them. The CDR3 length is 14 residues. CDR3 amino acids: CSARKFQSHETQYF. Here the CDR3 DNA reads TGCAGTGCTAGGAAATTTCAGTCTCACGAGACCCAGTACTTC.

The chain carries TRBV12-3 or TRBV12-4 and TRBJ1-1; no firm D call. The CDR3 is 13 residues long. The germline V and J ends were trimmed by 4 bases and 7 bases, with 13 bases remaining between them. CDR3 in DNA: TGTGCCAGCAGTTATTCCCCCGAGAGTGAAGCTTTCTTT. Its translation is CASSYSPESEAFF.

The rearrangement uses TRBV9 and TRBJ1-4, with D uncertain. From germline, CDR1 is SGDLS and CDR2 YYNGEE. Trimming stripped 0 bases from V and 5 bases from J, with 11 bases between. This CDR3 contains 15 residues. CDR3 in DNA: TGTGCCAGCAGCGTAGGGGCCAGAAGAAATGAAAAACTGTTTTTT. Amino acid sequence: CASSVGARRNEKLFF.

The chain employs TRBV18 and TRBJ2-7; D remains ambiguous. CDR1 is KGHSH and CDR2 is LQKENI in the germline V gene. The V and J ends lost 2 bases and 5 bases respectively, with 7 bases between them. CDR3 length equals 12 residues. The CDR3 spells CASSPVGNEQYF. The CDR3 bases are TGTGCCAGCTCACCAGTTGGGAACGAGCAGTACTTC.

The chain recombines TRBV29-1 with TRBJ2-5; D is uncertain. The CDR3 is 13 amino acids. V dropped 3 bases and J dropped 5 bases, with 13 bases sitting between them. From germline, CDR1 is SQVTM and CDR2 ANQGSEA. CDR3 in amino acids: CSVDSRAWETQYF. DNA for the CDR3: TGCAGCGTTGATAGTCGGGCGTGGGAGACCCAGTACTTC.

This clonotype was detected only once. CDR3 sequence (DNA): TGTGCCAGCAGCAGCGGGGCTTACGGACAAGAGACCCAGTACTTC. This sequence encodes CASSSGAYGQETQYF. This chain uses TRBV7-2 with TRBJ2-5, with 7 bases that match TRBD2. Germline loops: CDR1 SGHTA, CDR2 FQGNSA. With V trimmed by 5 bases and J by 2 bases, 8 bases remained unmatched. The CDR3 is 15 amino acids. The variable domain in full, completed from reference TRBV7-2 and TRBJ2-5, reads GAGVSQSPSNKVTEKGKDVELRCDPISGHTALYWYRQSLGQGLEFLIYFQGNSAPDKSGLPSDRFSAERTGGSVSTLTIQRTQQEDSAVYLCASSSGAYGQETQYFGPGTRLLVL.

V and J are TRBV29-1 and TRBJ2-5, with D perhaps matching TRBD1 or TRBD2 (6 bases each). Per germline, CDR1 SQVTM and CDR2 ANQGSEA. Deletions cut 2 bases from V and 4 bases from J, with 41 bases between. This CDR3 region has 23 residues. CDR3 bases: TGCAGCGTTGAAATCGACGTATTTATGAACCCTCTAGGGGGGACACGGCCAGCAGAGACCCAGTACTTC. Protein: CSVEIDVFMNPLGGTRPAETQYF.

The rearrangement links TRBV20-1 to TRBJ1-2; no reliable D call. Per the germline V gene, CDR1 is DFQATT and CDR2 is SNEGSKA (reference sequence). The CDR3 is 12 residues long. Trimming pared 2 bases from V and 8 bases from J, leaving 12 bases between. The CDR3 DNA reads as TGCAGTGCTAGAAACAGCCCCGAGGGCTACACCTTC. Translated, it gives CSARNSPEGYTF.